One sample yielded the 32 T cell receptor beta chains listed below, sequenced in a study of blood T cell repertoires in COVID-19. Profiling relied on immunoSEQ multiplex PCR, and the TCRdb table lists in-frame clones only, not all of them. Here the sample spans about 410,000 clones, approximately 91% being singletons. The source material was peripheral blood. Receptor source: a woman aged 40 to 50 with COVID-19, enrolled during active disease.

The CDR3 coding sequence is TGTGCCAGCAGCGCAAGGACAGGGGGCAGGAGCACAGATACGCAGTATTTT. Residues: CASSARTGGRSTDTQYF. The chain uses TRBV11-3 and TRBJ2-3, with TRBD1 identical over 11 bases. The germline CDR1 and CDR2 sequences are SGHNT and YENEEA. J lost 0 bases, V lost 5 bases, and 7 bases had no gene match. The CDR3 totals 17 residues.

The chain combines TRBV7-8 with TRBJ2-7, with 9 bases identical to TRBD2. V trimming: 4 bases; J trimming: 0 bases; junction bases outside the gene matches: 7. The germline V gene encodes CDR1 SGHVS and CDR2 FQNEAQ. CDR3 size: 16 residues. CDR3 in amino acids: CASSSTSGFDSYEQYF. The CDR3 bases are TGTGCCAGCAGCTCGACTAGCGGCTTTGACTCCTACGAGCAGTACTTC.

The J gene is TRBJ2-2, the V gene TRBV10-3, with 9 positions matching TRBD2. From germline, CDR1 is ENHRY and CDR2 SYGVKD. CDR3 length equals 18 residues. J lost 0 bases, V lost 2 bases, and 7 bases had no gene match. The CDR3 spells CAISERLAGWANTGELFF. In DNA form, the CDR3 reads TGTGCCATCAGTGAGCGGCTAGCGGGGTGGGCGAACACCGGGGAGCTGTTTTTT.

A single count supports this clone. The rearrangement uses TRBV2 and TRBJ1-1; perhaps TRBD1 as D (6 bases). The germline V gene encodes CDR1 SNHLY and CDR2 FYNNEI. This CDR3 is built from 16 residues. Trimming shortened V by 5 bases and J by 1 base, and 17 bases separated the two germline ends. CDR3 nucleotide sequence: TGTGCCAGCAGTCTCCTCCAGGGGCTGGGGAACACTGAAGCTTTCTTT. Protein product: CASSLLQGLGNTEAFF.

The CDR3 sequence is CASSFRQGALYSPLHF. CDR3 nucleotides: TGTGCCAGCAGCTTCAGGCAGGGGGCCCTTTATTCACCCCTCCACTTT. The genes are TRBV5-4 and TRBJ1-6; 8 bases agree with TRBD1. The CDR3 totals 16 residues. Looked up from germline, CDR1 is SGHNT and CDR2 is YYREEE (reference sequence). Germline trimming cut 2 bases from V and 8 bases from J; bases unmatched to any gene: 9.

V and J are TRBV9 and TRBJ1-6; D might be TRBD1 (6 bases). Trimming took 3 bases from V and 5 from J, leaving 24 bases between them. Germline lookup yields CDR1 SGDLS and CDR2 YYNGEE. The CDR3 length is 19 residues. The CDR3 sequence: CASSDLPNRATGNNSPLHF. The CDR3 nucleotides read TGTGCCAGCAGCGATCTCCCCAACAGGGCTACGGGGAATAATTCACCCCTCCACTTT.

The gene calls are TRBV5-6 and TRBJ1-2, with TRBD1 matching 7 bases. After removal of 4 bases from V and 7 bases from J, the junction contained 22 bases not matched to a gene. The CDR3 is made up of 18 amino acids. Germline V gene data show CDR1 as SGHDT and CDR2 as YYEEEE. The CDR3 bases are TGTGCCAGCAGCCCCGGGTCGGGGACAGATTACCCCACAGGTGGCTACACCTTC. Its translation is CASSPGSGTDYPTGGYTF.

This clone is a singleton in its sample. The chain couples TRBV12-5 to TRBJ2-2; 12 bases map to TRBD1. V dropped 6 bases and J dropped 4; count of bases not matched to a gene: 6. The CDR3 loop spans 16 amino acids. From germline, CDR1 is LGHNT and CDR2 FRNRAP. The CDR3 spells CASGGGDRGPTGELFF. In DNA, the CDR3 is TGTGCTAGTGGGGGTGGGGACAGGGGGCCCACCGGGGAGCTGTTTTTT. Combining the CDR3 with reference TRBV12-5 and TRBJ2-2 gives the whole variable domain DARVTQTPRHKVTEMGQEVTMRCQPILGHNTVFWYRQTMMQGLELLAYFRNRAPLDDSGMPKDRFSAEMPDATLATLKIQPSEPRDSAVYFCASGGGDRGPTGELFFGEGSRLTVL.

J is TRBJ2-7 and V is TRBV11-3; TRBD2 is a possible D gene (6 bases). V lost 2 bases to trimming and J lost 3 bases, with 14 bases between them. Germline CDR1 SGHNT, CDR2 YENEEA. The CDR3 length is 15 residues. CDR3 nucleotides: TGTGCCAGCAGCTTATCGGGGGAGTTAAGCTACGAGCAGTACTTC. The encoded protein is CASSLSGELSYEQYF.

This clone was detected a few times. V gene TRBV28 combines with J gene TRBJ1-1; D uncertain. V was pared by 2 bases and J by 6 bases, with 10 bases between. The CDR3 has 13 residues. Germline V CDR1 and CDR2: MDHEN, SYDVKM. In nucleotides, the CDR3 is TGTGCCAGCAGTTTAAGGGAGGTCGCTGAAGCTTTCTTT. Translating gives CASSLREVAEAFF.

The chain employs TRBV7-9 and TRBJ2-7, with unresolved D. The CDR3 spans 13 residues. Germline V gene sequence: CDR1 SEHNR, CDR2 FQNEAQ (reference sequence). Deletions cut 5 bases from V and 5 bases from J, with 13 bases between. CDR3 region: CASSPLVVDEQYF. CDR3 nucleotide sequence: TGTGCCAGCAGCCCTCTTGTTGTCGACGAGCAGTACTTC.

The V call is TRBV7-6, the J call TRBJ1-3, with no clear D. The CDR3 runs to 13 residues. CDR1 is SGHVS and CDR2 is FNYEAQ in the germline V gene. The V gene lost 1 base and the J gene lost 6 bases, with 7 bases spanning the gap. This chain's CDR3 is CASSLERENTIYF. The CDR3 DNA reads TGTGCCAGCAGCTTAGAGAGGGAAAACACCATATATTTT.

This clone was counted a single time. This chain connects TRBV3-1 (or the pseudogene TRBV3-2) to TRBJ2-7; 8 bases are shared with TRBD2. CDR3 length equals 15 residues. CDR1 LGHDT and CDR2 YNNKEL come from the germline V gene (reference sequence). Losses at the gene ends were 5 bases for V and 2 bases for J; bases not matched to a gene: 8. The CDR3 sequence is CASSSRPGLAYEQYF. The CDR3 coding sequence is TGTGCCAGCAGCTCCCGGCCGGGACTAGCCTACGAGCAGTACTTC.

The chain carries TRBV6-5 and TRBJ1-2; the D gene is possibly TRBD1 (6 bases). Trimming removed 7 bases from V and 6 bases from J, with 21 bases in between. Per germline, CDR1 MNHEY and CDR2 SVGAGI. The CDR3 spans 15 residues. The CDR3 loop reads CASTLGGGPGNGYTF. CDR3 DNA: TGTGCCAGCACTCTAGGGGGGGGGCCAGGGAATGGCTACACCTTC.

CDR3 nucleotide sequence: TGCGCCAGCAGCTTGGGCGGATCTAATGAAAAACTGTTTTTT. This encodes CASSLGGSNEKLFF. The V call is TRBV5-1, the J call TRBJ1-4; D gene uncertain. The germline gives CDR1 SGHRS, CDR2 YFSETQ. Trimming stripped 0 bases from V and 3 bases from J, with 6 bases between. The CDR3 extends over 14 amino acids.

The count of this clone is one. This chain uses TRBV19 with TRBJ2-2, with a weak D call TRBD2 (6 bases). The V end was cut by 3 bases, the J end by 6 bases, with 8 bases between. Germline CDR1 is LNHDA and CDR2 is SQIVND (reference sequence). The CDR3 contains 13 residues. The CDR3 DNA sequence: TGTGCCAGTAGTATTTGGGAGGCCGGGGAGCTGTTTTTT. Protein product: CASSIWEAGELFF.

This chain links TRBV27 with TRBJ1-2; the D gene is possibly TRBD1 (6 bases). This CDR3 has 14 amino acids. Trimming took off 5 bases at V and 4 bases at J, with 14 bases between the two ends. Germline values: CDR1 MNHEY, CDR2 SMNVEV (reference sequence). This CDR3 is CASSPSGQFYGYTF. The CDR3 region has the DNA TGTGCCAGCAGTCCCTCTGGACAGTTCTATGGCTACACCTTC.

As to this clone: Other DNA sequences of this sample code for an identical CDR3. This chain links TRBV5-1 with TRBJ2-7, with D perhaps TRBD1 (7 bases). The CDR3 totals 13 residues. Germline V gene sequence: CDR1 SGHRS, CDR2 YFSETQ. V gave up 4 bases and J gave up 1 base, with 9 bases separating them. For the CDR3, the DNA is TGCGCCAGCAGCCCAGGGGGGTCCTACGAGCAGTACTTC. Encoded protein: CASSPGGSYEQYF.

This chain connects TRBV27 to TRBJ1-1, with D perhaps TRBD1 (5 bases). In germline, CDR1 is MNHEY, CDR2 SMNVEV (reference sequence). This CDR3 region has 17 residues. The V end was cut by 0 bases, the J end by 5 bases, with 19 bases between. The CDR3 reads CASSLSMQGNRETEAFF. The CDR3 DNA reads TGTGCCAGCAGTTTATCGATGCAGGGTAATAGAGAAACTGAAGCTTTCTTT.

The V call is TRBV3-1 (or the pseudogene TRBV3-2), the J call TRBJ1-5, with TRBD1 identical over 8 bases. In germline, CDR1 is LGHDT, CDR2 YNNKEL (reference sequence). Germline trimming cut 5 bases from V and 2 bases from J; bases unmatched to any gene: 5. The CDR3 is made up of 15 amino acids. CDR3 loop: CASSDRGQGNQPQHF. In DNA, the CDR3 is TGTGCCAGCAGCGATAGGGGACAGGGCAATCAGCCCCAGCATTTT.

The V call is TRBV6-5, the J call TRBJ1-6, with D maybe TRBD1 (6 bases). The germline CDR1 and CDR2 sequences are MNHEY and SVGAGI. The V end lost 2 bases, the J end lost 9 bases, and 11 bases lay between the germline ends. CDR3 length: 14 amino acids. CDR3 amino acids: CASSYRGSGSPLHF. The CDR3 DNA follows: TGTGCCAGCAGTTACAGGGGGTCGGGTTCACCCCTCCACTTT.

V usage is TRBV5-6 and J usage is TRBJ1-2; 7 positions match TRBD1. Germline CDR1 is SGHDT and CDR2 is YYEEEE. The length of the CDR3 is 15 residues. Trimming took 3 bases from V and 1 from J; bases not matched to a gene: 6. The CDR3 nucleotides read TGTGCCAGCAGCTCGCGGACAGGCCGTAACTATGGCTACACCTTC. Translating gives CASSSRTGRNYGYTF. Supplemented by reference TRBV5-6 and TRBJ1-2, the full variable domain reads DAGVTQSPTHLIKTRGQQVTLRCSPKSGHDTVSWYQQALGQGPQFIFQYYEEEERQRGNFPDRFSGHQFPNYSSELNVNALLLGDSALYLCASSSRTGRNYGYTFGSGTRLTVV.

V usage is TRBV5-6 and J usage is TRBJ1-5, with TRBD1 matching over 8 bases. The J segment lost 1 base and the V segment lost 4 bases, leaving 10 bases of the junction unmatched. The CDR3 extends over 17 amino acids. The germline V gene has CDR1 SGHDT and CDR2 YYEEEE. CDR3 sequence: CASSAGQELRSNQPQHF. CDR3 nucleotides: TGTGCCAGCAGCGCGGGACAGGAATTAAGGAGCAATCAGCCCCAGCATTTT.

The chain is built from TRBV6-6 and TRBJ1-5; D is uncertain. The V end was cut by 0 bases, the J end by 5 bases, with 11 bases between. CDR1 and CDR2 (germline): MNHNY, SVGAGI (reference sequence). The CDR3 is made up of 15 amino acids. The CDR3 protein is CASSYSSQRDQPQHF. The CDR3 nucleotides read TGTGCCAGCAGTTACTCGAGTCAGCGGGATCAGCCCCAGCATTTT.

This rearrangement joins TRBV18 to TRBJ2-3; perhaps TRBD2 as D (5 bases). Trimming shortened V by 3 bases and J by 8 bases, and 15 bases separated the two germline ends. The CDR3 length is 14 residues. Per the germline V gene, CDR1 is KGHSH and CDR2 is LQKENI. The CDR3: CASSPDLGRGTQYF. In DNA, the CDR3 is TGTGCCAGCTCACCGGACCTGGGTCGGGGTACGCAGTATTTT.

This clone was recorded only once. This chain uses TRBV28 with TRBJ2-7; 7 bases fit TRBD2. With 6 bases clipped from V and 4 bases from J, the junction kept 15 bases outside the gene matches. CDR3 length: 16 amino acids. Looked up from germline, CDR1 is MDHEN and CDR2 is SYDVKM. CDR3 DNA sequence: TGTGCCAGCAGCCAAACCTCGGGACTACCACAATACGAGCAGTACTTC. Protein sequence: CASSQTSGLPQYEQYF.

This clone was detected only once. The chain uses TRBV19 and TRBJ1-4; TRBD1 agrees at 9 bases. Germline values: CDR1 LNHDA, CDR2 SQIVND (reference sequence). The CDR3 runs to 18 residues. The ends lost 3 bases at V and 7 bases at J; junction bases unmatched: 15. CDR3 DNA: TGTGCCAGTAGTATCCTTCTTCCGGTGGGACAGGGTGGTGAAAAACTGTTTTTT. As protein: CASSILLPVGQGGEKLFF. Full variable domain (outside the CDR3, taken from reference TRBV19 and TRBJ1-4): DGGITQSPKYLFRKEGQNVTLSCEQNLNHDAMYWYRQDPGQGLRLIYYSQIVNDFQKGDIAEGYSVSREKKESFPLTVTSAQKNPTAFYLCASSILLPVGQGGEKLFFGSGTQLSVL.

The genes are TRBV27 and TRBJ2-5, with D possibly being TRBD2 (5 bases). There are 18 residues in the CDR3. CDR1 MNHEY and CDR2 SMNVEV come from the germline V gene (reference sequence). Deletions cut 5 bases from V and 5 bases from J, with 27 bases between. The CDR3 nucleotides read TGTGCCAGCAGTCCGCAACTCCCACTAGACCTCCTAGGGGAGACCCAGTACTTC. Its translation: CASSPQLPLDLLGETQYF.

The rearrangement joins TRBV4-3 to TRBJ2-5; D might be TRBD2 (7 bases). Germline CDR1 is LGHNA and CDR2 is YSLEER. The V and J ends lost 0 bases and 6 bases respectively, with 23 bases between them. This CDR3 has 18 amino acids. The CDR3 reads CASSQDPGGPGGRKTQYF. In DNA form, the CDR3 reads TGCGCCAGCAGCCAAGATCCCGGCGGTCCGGGGGGCAGGAAGACCCAGTACTTC.

The chain links TRBV30 to TRBJ2-5; 8 positions agree with TRBD2. CDR3 length: 14 residues. Germline CDR1 GTSNPN, CDR2 SVGIG (reference sequence). Germline trimming cut 2 bases from V and 1 base from J; bases unmatched to any gene: 3. The CDR3 DNA sequence: TGTGCCTGGAGTCGGGGGGGCCCCCAAGAGACCCAGTACTTC. Its protein product is CAWSRGGPQETQYF.

V gene TRBV5-1 combines with J gene TRBJ2-7; the match to TRBD2 covers 8 bases. The CDR3 runs 14 residues. Germline CDR1 and CDR2: SGHRS and YFSETQ. J gave up 2 bases and V 7 bases, and 8 bases lay outside the gene matches. CDR3 DNA sequence: TGCGCCAGCGCGATGGGTAGCGGGACCTACGAGCAGTACTTC. This encodes CASAMGSGTYEQYF. Drawing the rest from reference TRBV5-1 and TRBJ2-7, the complete variable domain is KAGVTQTPRYLIKTRGQQVTLSCSPISGHRSVSWYQQTPGQGLQFLFEYFSETQRNKGNFPGRFSGRQFSNSRSEMNVSTLELGDSALYLCASAMGSGTYEQYFGPGTRLTVT.

The rearrangement joins TRBV18 to TRBJ1-1, with D uncertain. Germline V CDR1 and CDR2: KGHSH, LQKENI. Trimming removed 2 bases from V and 10 bases from J, with 14 bases in between. This CDR3 spans 13 amino acids. The CDR3 DNA sequence: TGTGCCAGCTCACCAACCCGGGAAAGTGGAGCTTTCTTT. It specifies CASSPTRESGAFF.